This T cell receptor (beta chain) was sequenced during a study of blood T cell repertoires in COVID-19. In the study overall: T cells, B-cell-depleted T cells, or PBMCs provided the cDNA or gDNA that served as material.

Study members were between 18 and 89 years old and lived in 20 to 30 US regions. The length of the CDR3 is 15 residues. The germline V gene encodes CDR1 SGHRS and CDR2 YFSETQ. The V and J ends lost 5 bases and 0 bases, in that order; junction bases with no gene match: 5. Profiling relied on immunoSEQ multiplex PCR, and the TCRdb table lists in-frame clones only, not all of them. Of around 190,000 clones in the sample, about 88% were seen once. Material: PBMCs or T cells enriched from blood (not recorded which). The receptor comes from a woman aged 40 to 49 in a cohort exposed to, infected with or recovered from COVID-19 (not recorded which). J is TRBJ2-5 and V is TRBV5-1; 9 bases are a match to TRBD2. The CDR3 bases are TGCGCCAGCAGTTTAGCGGGGGCCAACCAAGAGACCCAGTACTTC. The encoded protein is CASSLAGANQETQYF.